This T cell receptor (beta chain) was found in a study of beta chain features in type 1 diabetes. The CDR3 length is 16 residues. CDR1 and CDR2 from the germline V gene are MNHNY and SVGAGI (reference sequence). Trimming at V came to 2 bases and at J to 5 bases, leaving 8 bases not matched to a gene. The whole isolated RNA underwent reverse transcription, so sequencing captured expressed TCRB transcripts. Assay used: immunoSEQ multiplex PCR; TCRdb lists only in-frame clones, some missing. The table includes about 360,000 clones, roughly an eighth detected once. This clone was seen more than once but under ten times.

The sequencing input was naive CD4+ T cells from blood. The chain uses TRBV6-6 and TRBJ2-3; 9 nucleotides line up with TRBD2. The receptor was isolated from a man between 18 and 29 years old in good health. The CDR3 protein is CASSYIAGGQGDTQYF. The CDR3 bases are TGTGCCAGCAGTTACATCGCGGGGGGGCAGGGAGATACGCAGTATTTT.